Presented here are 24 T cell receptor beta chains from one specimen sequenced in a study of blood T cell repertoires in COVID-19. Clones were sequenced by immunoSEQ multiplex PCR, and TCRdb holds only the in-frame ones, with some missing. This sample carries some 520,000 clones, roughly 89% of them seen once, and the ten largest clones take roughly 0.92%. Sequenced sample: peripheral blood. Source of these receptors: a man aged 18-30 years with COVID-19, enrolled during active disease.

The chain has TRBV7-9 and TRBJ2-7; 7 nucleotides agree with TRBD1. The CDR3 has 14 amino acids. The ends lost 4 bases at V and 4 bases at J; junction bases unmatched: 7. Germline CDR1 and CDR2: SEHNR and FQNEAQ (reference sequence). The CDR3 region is CASSSSRTGYEQYF. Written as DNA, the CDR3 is TGTGCCAGCAGCTCCTCCCGGACAGGATACGAGCAGTACTTC.

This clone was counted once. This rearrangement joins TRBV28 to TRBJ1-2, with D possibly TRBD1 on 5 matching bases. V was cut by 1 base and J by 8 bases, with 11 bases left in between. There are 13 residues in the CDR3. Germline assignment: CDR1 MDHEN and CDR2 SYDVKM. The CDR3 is CASSLYQGPGYTF. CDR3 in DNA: TGTGCCAGCAGTTTATATCAGGGTCCGGGCTACACCTTC.

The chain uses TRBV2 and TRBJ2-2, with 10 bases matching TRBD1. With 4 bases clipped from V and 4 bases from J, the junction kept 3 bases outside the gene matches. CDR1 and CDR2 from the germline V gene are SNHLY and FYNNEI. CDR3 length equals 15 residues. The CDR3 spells CASSGQGASTGELFF. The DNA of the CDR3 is TGTGCCAGCAGTGGACAGGGGGCTAGCACCGGGGAGCTGTTTTTT.

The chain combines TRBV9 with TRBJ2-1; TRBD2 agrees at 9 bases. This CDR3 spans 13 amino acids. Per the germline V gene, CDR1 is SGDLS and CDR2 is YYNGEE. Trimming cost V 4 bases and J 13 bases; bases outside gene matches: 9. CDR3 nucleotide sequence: TGTGCCAGCAGCACCCGACTAGCGGCGAAACAGTTCTTC. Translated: CASSTRLAAKQFF.

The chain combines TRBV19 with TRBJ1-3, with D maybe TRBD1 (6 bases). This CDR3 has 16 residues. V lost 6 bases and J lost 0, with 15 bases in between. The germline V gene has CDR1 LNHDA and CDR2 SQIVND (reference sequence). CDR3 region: CASSTTGLISGNTIYF. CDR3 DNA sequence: TGTGCCAGTAGCACGACAGGATTAATCTCTGGAAACACCATATATTTT. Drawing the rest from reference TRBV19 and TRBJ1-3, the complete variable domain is DGGITQSPKYLFRKEGQNVTLSCEQNLNHDAMYWYRQDPGQGLRLIYYSQIVNDFQKGDIAEGYSVSREKKESFPLTVTSAQKNPTAFYLCASSTTGLISGNTIYFGEGSWLTVV.

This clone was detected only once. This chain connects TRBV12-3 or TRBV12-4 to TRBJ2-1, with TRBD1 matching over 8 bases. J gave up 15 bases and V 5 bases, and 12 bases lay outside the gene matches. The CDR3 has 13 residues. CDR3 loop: CASSPDRAPGRFF. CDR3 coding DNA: TGTGCCAGCAGTCCGGACAGGGCCCCAGGTCGGTTCTTC.

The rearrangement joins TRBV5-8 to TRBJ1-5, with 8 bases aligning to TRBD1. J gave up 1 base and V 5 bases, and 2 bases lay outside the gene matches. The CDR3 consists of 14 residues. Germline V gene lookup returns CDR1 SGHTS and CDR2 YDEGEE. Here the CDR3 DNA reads TGTGCCAGCAGTCGGGACAGGAGCAATCAGCCCCAGCATTTT. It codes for CASSRDRSNQPQHF.

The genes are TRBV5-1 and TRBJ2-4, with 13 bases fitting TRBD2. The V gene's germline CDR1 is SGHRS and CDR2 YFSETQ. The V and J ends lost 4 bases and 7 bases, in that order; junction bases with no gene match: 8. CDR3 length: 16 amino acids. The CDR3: CASSTGLAGAGNIQYF. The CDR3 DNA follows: TGCGCCAGCAGCACAGGACTAGCGGGAGCAGGGAACATTCAGTACTTC.

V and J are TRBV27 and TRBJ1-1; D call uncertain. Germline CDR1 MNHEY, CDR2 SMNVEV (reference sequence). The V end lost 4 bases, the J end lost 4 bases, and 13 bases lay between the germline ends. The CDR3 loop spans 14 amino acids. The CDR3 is CASSSDLEGTEAFF. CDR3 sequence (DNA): TGTGCCAGCAGTTCGGACCTAGAGGGCACTGAAGCTTTCTTT.

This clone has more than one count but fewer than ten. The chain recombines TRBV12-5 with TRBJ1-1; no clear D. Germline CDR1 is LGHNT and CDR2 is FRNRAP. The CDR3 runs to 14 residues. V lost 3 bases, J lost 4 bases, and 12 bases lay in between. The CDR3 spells CASGLEVLSTEAFF. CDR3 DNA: TGTGCTAGTGGTTTAGAGGTTTTGAGCACTGAAGCTTTCTTT.

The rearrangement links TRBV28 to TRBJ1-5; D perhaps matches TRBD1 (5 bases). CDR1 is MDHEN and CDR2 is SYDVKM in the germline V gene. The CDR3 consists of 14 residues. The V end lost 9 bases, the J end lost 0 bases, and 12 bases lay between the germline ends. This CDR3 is CASTGGYSNQPQHF. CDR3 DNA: TGTGCCAGTACCGGGGGTTATAGCAATCAGCCCCAGCATTTT.

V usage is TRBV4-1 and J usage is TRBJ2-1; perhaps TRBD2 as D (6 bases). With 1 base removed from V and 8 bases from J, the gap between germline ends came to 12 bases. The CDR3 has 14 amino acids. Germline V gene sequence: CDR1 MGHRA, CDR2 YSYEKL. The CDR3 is CASSQGVAVDEQFF. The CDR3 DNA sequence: TGCGCCAGCAGCCAAGGGGTAGCGGTCGATGAGCAGTTCTTC.

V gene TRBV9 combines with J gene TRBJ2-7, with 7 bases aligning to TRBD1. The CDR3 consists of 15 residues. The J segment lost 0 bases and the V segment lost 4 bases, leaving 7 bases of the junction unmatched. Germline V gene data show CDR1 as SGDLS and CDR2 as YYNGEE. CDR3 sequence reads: CASSLGQPSSYEQYF. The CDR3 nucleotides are TGTGCCAGCAGCCTGGGACAGCCTAGCTCCTACGAGCAGTACTTC.

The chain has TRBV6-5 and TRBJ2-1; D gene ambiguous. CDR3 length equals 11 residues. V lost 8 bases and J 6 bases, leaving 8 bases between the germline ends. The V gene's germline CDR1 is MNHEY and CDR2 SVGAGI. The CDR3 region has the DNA TGTGCCAGCGTTAGTTCCAATGAGCAGTTCTTC. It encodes CASVSSNEQFF.

The CDR3: CASSTNPGNTEAFF. CDR3 DNA sequence: TGTGCCAGCAGCACAAATCCAGGGAACACTGAAGCTTTCTTT. The V call is TRBV9, the J call TRBJ1-1; D unresolved. Deletions cut 4 bases from V and 1 base from J, with 11 bases between. CDR3 length: 14 amino acids. Germline assignment: CDR1 SGDLS and CDR2 YYNGEE.

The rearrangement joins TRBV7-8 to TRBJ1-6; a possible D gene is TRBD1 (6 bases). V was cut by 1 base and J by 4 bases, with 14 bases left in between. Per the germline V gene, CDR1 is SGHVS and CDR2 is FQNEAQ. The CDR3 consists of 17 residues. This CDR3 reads CASSLVGRGVYNSPLHF. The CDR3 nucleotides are TGTGCCAGCAGCTTAGTCGGCAGGGGCGTATATAATTCACCCCTCCACTTT.

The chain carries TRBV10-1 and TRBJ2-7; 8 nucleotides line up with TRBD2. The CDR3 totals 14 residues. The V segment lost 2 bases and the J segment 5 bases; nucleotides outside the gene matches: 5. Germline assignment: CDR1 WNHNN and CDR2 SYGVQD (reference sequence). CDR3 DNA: TGCGCCAGCAGTGAGGAGCGGGGGAGGGACGAGCAGTACTTC. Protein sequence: CASSEERGRDEQYF.

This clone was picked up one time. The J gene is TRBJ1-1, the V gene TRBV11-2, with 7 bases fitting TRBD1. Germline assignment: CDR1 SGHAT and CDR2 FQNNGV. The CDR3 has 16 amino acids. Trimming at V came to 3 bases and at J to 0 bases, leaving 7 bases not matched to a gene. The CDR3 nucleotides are TGTGCCAGCAGCTTTACAGGGGCGGCCATGAACACTGAAGCTTTCTTT. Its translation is CASSFTGAAMNTEAFF.

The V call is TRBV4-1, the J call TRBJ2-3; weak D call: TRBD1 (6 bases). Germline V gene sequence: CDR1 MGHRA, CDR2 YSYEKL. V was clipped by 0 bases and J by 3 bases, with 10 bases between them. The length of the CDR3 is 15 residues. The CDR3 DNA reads TGCGCCAGCAGCCAAGATCGCAGGGGAACAGATACGCAGTATTTT. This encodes CASSQDRRGTDTQYF.

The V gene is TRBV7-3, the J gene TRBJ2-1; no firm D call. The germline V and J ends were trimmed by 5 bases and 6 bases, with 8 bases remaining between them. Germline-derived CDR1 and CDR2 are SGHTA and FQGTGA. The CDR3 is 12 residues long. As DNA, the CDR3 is TGTGCCAGCAGCCCGTCCGGCAATGAGCAGTTCTTC. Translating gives CASSPSGNEQFF.

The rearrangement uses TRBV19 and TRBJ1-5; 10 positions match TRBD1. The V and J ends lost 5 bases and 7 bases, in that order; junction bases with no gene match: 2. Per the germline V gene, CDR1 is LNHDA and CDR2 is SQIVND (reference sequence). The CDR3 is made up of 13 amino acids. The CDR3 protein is CASSWTGGQPQHF. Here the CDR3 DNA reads TGTGCCAGTAGTTGGACAGGGGGACAGCCCCAGCATTTT.

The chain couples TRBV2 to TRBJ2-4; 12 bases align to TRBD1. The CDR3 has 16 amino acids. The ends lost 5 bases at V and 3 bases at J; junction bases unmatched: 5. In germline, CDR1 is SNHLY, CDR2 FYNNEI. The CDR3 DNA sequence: TGTGCCAGCAGTCCAGGGACAGGGGGCGTCAAAAACATTCAGTACTTC. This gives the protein CASSPGTGGVKNIQYF.

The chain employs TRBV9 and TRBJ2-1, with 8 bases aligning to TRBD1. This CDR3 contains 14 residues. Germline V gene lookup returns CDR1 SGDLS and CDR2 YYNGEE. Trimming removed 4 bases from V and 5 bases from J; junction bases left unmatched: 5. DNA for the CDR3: TGTGCCAGCAGCACAGGGGGTATAGACAATGAGCAGTTCTTC. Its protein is CASSTGGIDNEQFF.

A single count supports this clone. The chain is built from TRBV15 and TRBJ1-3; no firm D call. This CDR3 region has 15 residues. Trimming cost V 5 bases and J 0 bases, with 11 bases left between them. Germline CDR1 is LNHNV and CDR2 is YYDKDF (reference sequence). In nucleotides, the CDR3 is TGTGCCACCAGCCTCGTGGGGAGCTCTGGAAACACCATATATTTT. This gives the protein CATSLVGSSGNTIYF.